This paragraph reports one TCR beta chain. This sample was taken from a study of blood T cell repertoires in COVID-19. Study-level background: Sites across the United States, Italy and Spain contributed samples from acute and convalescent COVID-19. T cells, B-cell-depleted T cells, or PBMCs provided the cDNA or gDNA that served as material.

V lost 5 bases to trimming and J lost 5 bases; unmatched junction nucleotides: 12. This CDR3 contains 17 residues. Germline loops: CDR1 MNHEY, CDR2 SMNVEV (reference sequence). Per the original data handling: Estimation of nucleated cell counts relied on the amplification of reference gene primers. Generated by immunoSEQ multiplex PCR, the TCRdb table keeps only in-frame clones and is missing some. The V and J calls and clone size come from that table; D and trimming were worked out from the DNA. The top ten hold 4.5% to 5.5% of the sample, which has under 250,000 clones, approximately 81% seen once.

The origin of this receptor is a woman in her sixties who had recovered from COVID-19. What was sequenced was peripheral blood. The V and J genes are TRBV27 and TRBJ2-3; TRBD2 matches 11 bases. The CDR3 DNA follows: TGTGCCAGCAGTGACCCCGTAGCGGGGGGGCCTGGAGATACGCAGTATTTT. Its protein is CASSDPVAGGPGDTQYF.